This T cell receptor (beta chain) was recovered during a study of blood T cell repertoires in COVID-19. Data came from immunoSEQ multiplex PCR; TCRdb stores just in-frame clones and leaves some out. Of 450,000 to 500,000 clones in the sample, roughly 90% are singletons; the top ten hold roughly 0.7%. The source material was PBMCs or T cells enriched from blood (not recorded which). This receptor was obtained from a woman aged 18-35 years who had recovered from COVID-19.

CDR3 residues: CASSPFSTNEKLFF. CDR3 DNA sequence: TGTGCCAGCAGCCCCTTTTCAACTAATGAAAAACTGTTTTTT. This sequence joins TRBV11-2 and TRBJ1-4; D not resolved. V was shortened by 5 bases and J by 0 bases, with 7 bases between the two germline ends. This CDR3 contains 14 residues. Germline CDR1 SGHAT, CDR2 FQNNGV.